What follows are 8 T cell receptor beta chains derived from one specimen sequenced in a study of beta chain features in type 1 diabetes. As every portion of the isolated RNA was reverse transcribed, the sequencing read expressed TCRB transcripts. The table came from immunoSEQ multiplex PCR; TCRdb's copy has only in-frame clones and leaves some out. The table records 300,000 to 350,000 clones, less than 9.5% of them present only once. The source material was central memory CD4+ T cells from blood. These receptors all come from a woman aged 18-29 years in good health.

In this sample, this clone turned up many times. The rearrangement links TRBV28 to TRBJ2-7, with a weak D call TRBD2 (6 bases). This CDR3 spans 14 amino acids. The germline V gene encodes CDR1 MDHEN and CDR2 SYDVKM. V was shortened by 3 bases and J by 2 bases, with 11 bases between the two germline ends. Here the CDR3 DNA reads TGTGCCAGCAGTTTCGGCGGGGCGGCCTACGAGCAGTACTTC. Translation: CASSFGGAAYEQYF. Filled out from reference TRBV28 and TRBJ2-7, the complete variable domain reads DVKVTQSSRYLVKRTGEKVFLECVQDMDHENMFWYRQDPGLGLRLIYFSYDVKMKEKGDIPEGYSVSREKKERFSLILESASTNQTSMYLCASSFGGAAYEQYFGPGTRLTVT.

This clone has a handful of counts. This chain joins TRBV4-2 and TRBJ2-2; possible D gene TRBD1, 6 bases. In germline, CDR1 is LGHNA, CDR2 YNFKEQ. V dropped 2 bases and J dropped 0 bases, with 10 bases sitting between them. The CDR3 has 16 residues. The CDR3 nucleotides are TGTGCCAGCAGCCAAAACAGGGCTACGAACACCGGGGAGCTGTTTTTT. Its translation: CASSQNRATNTGELFF.

This clone was recorded a few times. V and J are TRBV7-8 and TRBJ2-7, with 8 bases fitting TRBD2. V was pared by 4 bases and J by 2 bases, with 4 bases of the junction left unmatched. Germline CDR1 SGHVS, CDR2 FQNEAQ. CDR3 length: 14 residues. The CDR3 protein is CASSSQAGAYEQYF. CDR3 sequence (DNA): TGTGCCAGCAGCTCCCAAGCGGGGGCCTACGAGCAGTACTTC.

The chain recombines TRBV28 with TRBJ2-7, with D perhaps TRBD1 (6 bases). The CDR3 consists of 16 residues. Germline V lookup: CDR1 MDHEN, CDR2 SYDVKM. Between the trimmed V and J ends, which lost 2 bases and 9 bases, there was a span of 23 bases. The CDR3 DNA is TGTGCCAGCAGTTTACGATCAGCAGGGGCCGCCCCTGGGCAGTACTTC. Translation: CASSLRSAGAAPGQYF.

This chain uses TRBV10-3 with TRBJ2-5; no reliable D call. This CDR3 contains 15 residues. Germline V lookup: CDR1 ENHRY, CDR2 SYGVKD. V dropped 3 bases and J dropped 1 base, with 12 bases sitting between them. The CDR3 here is CAISDSQALQETQYF. In DNA form, the CDR3 reads TGTGCCATCAGTGATTCTCAGGCCCTCCAAGAGACCCAGTACTTC.

Details on this clone: Other DNA sequences from this sample encode an identical CDR3 as well. The V gene is TRBV6-6, the J gene TRBJ1-5; D is perhaps TRBD1 (5 bases). There are 14 residues in the CDR3. Germline CDR1 reads MNHNY; CDR2 reads SVGAGI (reference sequence). V was trimmed by 2 bases and J by 2 bases, leaving 7 bases between them. For the CDR3, the DNA is TGTGCCAGCAGTTACGGGGGGGGCAATCAGCCCCAGCATTTT. Its protein product is CASSYGGGNQPQHF.

This chain links TRBV7-9 with TRBJ2-5; D uncertain. Germline CDR1 SEHNR, CDR2 FQNEAQ (reference sequence). This CDR3 is built from 11 residues. Between the trimmed V and J ends, which lost 3 bases and 10 bases, there was a span of 9 bases. The CDR3 DNA reads TGTGCCAGCAGCTTGAGTGTGGTCCAGTACTTC. Translation gives CASSLSVVQYF.

This clone appeared a few times. The chain links TRBV11-2 to TRBJ2-2; 12 nucleotides match TRBD2. The CDR3 is 17 amino acids. From germline, CDR1 is SGHAT and CDR2 FQNNGV. V gave up 5 bases and J gave up 6 bases; unmatched junction bases: 10. The CDR3 region is CASSPTSGSFSAGELFF. The CDR3, as DNA: TGTGCCAGCAGCCCGACTAGCGGGAGTTTCTCAGCCGGGGAGCTGTTTTTT.